One sample yielded the 2 T cell receptor beta chains listed below, sequenced in a study of cytomegalovirus exposure and HLA in healthy donors. Use of 60 Vbeta and 13 Jbeta primers characterized the PCR. Clones were read by immunoSEQ multiplex PCR, and TCRdb kept only the in-frame ones, dropping some. The table shows approximately 260,000 clones, with around four fifths occurring only once. The sequenced material came from PBMCs. The receptors shown here come from a woman aged 40 to 50 in good health and CMV-seropositive.

The chain employs TRBV7-2 and TRBJ2-1; 11 bases map to TRBD2. The V gene end was trimmed by 3 bases and the J gene end by 10 bases; junction bases not matched to a gene: 5. Germline-derived CDR1 and CDR2 are SGHTA and FQGNSA. The CDR3 totals 14 residues. The CDR3 nucleotides are TGTGCCAGCAGCTTTGGGACTAGCGGACCCGAGCAGTTCTTC. Amino acids: CASSFGTSGPEQFF.

This rearrangement joins TRBV19 to TRBJ1-1; 7 bases agree with TRBD1. Germline-derived CDR1 and CDR2 are LNHDA and SQIVND (reference sequence). The CDR3 contains 17 residues. The V and J ends lost 7 bases and 0 bases, in that order; junction bases with no gene match: 14. Here the CDR3 DNA reads TGTGCCAGTACCACACTAGAGGGGGGACAGATGAACACTGAAGCTTTCTTT. Translating gives CASTTLEGGQMNTEAFF. Based on the CDR3 plus reference TRBV19 and TRBJ1-1, the full variable domain is DGGITQSPKYLFRKEGQNVTLSCEQNLNHDAMYWYRQDPGQGLRLIYYSQIVNDFQKGDIAEGYSVSREKKESFPLTVTSAQKNPTAFYLCASTTLEGGQMNTEAFFGQGTRLTVV.